This T cell receptor (beta chain) was sequenced during a study of OX40 agonist ivuxolimab in advanced cancers. In the study overall: Patients received ivuxolimab, an intravenous treatment, every 2 weeks at 0.01 to 10 mg/kg. Among those treated, three patients had partial responses, one with hepatocellular carcinoma and two with cutaneous melanoma.

Study conclusions and caveats: Low normalized clonal expansion also occurred in some nonresponding patients.

The CDR3 consists of 17 residues. Notes on this clone: Its target is unknown.

Sequenced by immunoSEQ multiplex PCR; TCRdb stores in-frame clones only, minus some. The data show around 43,000 clones, around 90% seen once. The receptor comes from an adult with an advanced solid tumor such as melanoma, head and neck, liver or kidney cancer. Sequencing was performed on CD4+ or CD8+ T cells sorted from blood, taken in a trial of the OX40 agonist ivuxolimab. This rearrangement joins TRBV21-1 to TRBJ1-2; the DNA was not used to check the table's D call, TRBD1. TRBV21-1 is a pseudogene segment. CDR3 sequence reads: CASSKAQHQGIFYGYTF. The CDR3 DNA follows: TGTGCCAGCAGCAAAGCGCAACATCAGGGGATCTTTTATGGCTACACCTTC.